The T cell receptor (beta chain) under discussion was sequenced for a study of T cell responses to AZD1222 COVID-19 vaccine. The germline V gene has CDR1 MNHEY and CDR2 SVGAGI. The V end was cut by 2 bases, the J end by 4 bases, with 15 bases between. This CDR3 has 16 residues. Method: immunoSEQ multiplex PCR; TCRdb's copy keeps in-frame clones and lacks some. The sample carries about 200,000 clones, 90% to 95% recorded once. This TCR derives from an adult in good health. The chain combines TRBV6-5 with TRBJ2-1; D remains unclear. The sample in question was peripheral blood, obtained on day 0 of MenACWY control vaccination. The DNA of the CDR3 is TGTGCCAGCAGTTACGGCGAGACCGCGGCTTACAATGAGCAGTTCTTC. This translates into CASSYGETAAYNEQFF.